This record concerns one T cell receptor beta chain sequence. What it binds is not known. The junction had 10 bases not matched to a gene; V was cut back by 6 bases and J by 5 bases. The germline CDR1 and CDR2 sequences are MNHNY and SVGAGI (reference sequence). CDR3 length equals 15 residues. The repertoire was sequenced with immunoSEQ multiplex PCR; TCRdb's copy has only in-frame clones and lacks some. The sample shows 80,000 to 85,000 clones, 91% of them seen only once. These data come from a study of graft-versus-host responses after intestinal transplantation. The source material was unstimulated CD4+ T cells sorted from spleen or lymph node cells, sampled before intestinal transplant. This chain uses TRBV6-6 with TRBJ1-1; 9 bases are a match to TRBD1. The sequence was collected from a human donor who received an intestinal transplant. CDR3 protein: CASRPPGQGGTEAFF. CDR3 sequence (DNA): TGTGCCAGCAGACCTCCGGGACAGGGTGGGACTGAAGCTTTCTTT.